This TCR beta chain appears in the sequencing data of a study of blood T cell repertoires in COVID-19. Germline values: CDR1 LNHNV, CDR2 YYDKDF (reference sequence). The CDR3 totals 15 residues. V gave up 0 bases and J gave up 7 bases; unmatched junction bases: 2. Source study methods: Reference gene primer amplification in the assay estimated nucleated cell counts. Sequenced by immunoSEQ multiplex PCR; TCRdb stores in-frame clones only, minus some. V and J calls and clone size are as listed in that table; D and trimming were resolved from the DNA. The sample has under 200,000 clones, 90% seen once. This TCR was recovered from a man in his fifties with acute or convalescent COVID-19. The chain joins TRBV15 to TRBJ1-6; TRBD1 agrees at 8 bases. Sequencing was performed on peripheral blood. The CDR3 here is CATSRDPGGNSPLHF. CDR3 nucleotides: TGTGCCACCAGCAGAGATCCAGGGGGCAATTCACCCCTCCACTTT. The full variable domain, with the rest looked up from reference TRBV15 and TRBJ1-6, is DAMVIQNPRYQVTQFGKPVTLSCSQTLNHNVMYWYQQKSSQAPKLLFHYYDKDFNNEADTPDNFQSRRPNTSFCFLDIRSPGLGDTAMYLCATSRDPGGNSPLHFGNGTRLTVT.